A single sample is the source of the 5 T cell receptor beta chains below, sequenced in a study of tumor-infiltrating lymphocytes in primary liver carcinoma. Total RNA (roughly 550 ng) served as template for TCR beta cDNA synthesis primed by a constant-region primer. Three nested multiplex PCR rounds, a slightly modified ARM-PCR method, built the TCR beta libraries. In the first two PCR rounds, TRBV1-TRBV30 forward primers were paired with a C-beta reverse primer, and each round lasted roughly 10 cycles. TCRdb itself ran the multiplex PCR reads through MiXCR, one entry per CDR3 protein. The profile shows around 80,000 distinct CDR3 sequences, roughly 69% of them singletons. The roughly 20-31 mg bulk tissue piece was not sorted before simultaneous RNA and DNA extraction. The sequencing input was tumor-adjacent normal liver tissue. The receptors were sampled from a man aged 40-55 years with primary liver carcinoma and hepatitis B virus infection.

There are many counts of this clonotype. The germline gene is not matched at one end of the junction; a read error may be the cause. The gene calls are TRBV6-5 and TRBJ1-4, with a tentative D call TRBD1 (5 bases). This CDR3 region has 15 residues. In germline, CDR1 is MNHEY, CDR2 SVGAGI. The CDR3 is CASSYSPGTNEELFF. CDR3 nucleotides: TGTGCCAGCAGTTACTCCCCGGGGACTAATGAAGAACTGTTTTTT.

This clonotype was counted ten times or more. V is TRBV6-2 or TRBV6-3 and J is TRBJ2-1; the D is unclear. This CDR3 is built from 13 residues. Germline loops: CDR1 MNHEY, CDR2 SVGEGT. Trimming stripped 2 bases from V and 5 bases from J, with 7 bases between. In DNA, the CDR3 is TGTGCCAGCAGTTACAATGGAAACAATGAGCAGTTCTTC. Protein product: CASSYNGNNEQFF.

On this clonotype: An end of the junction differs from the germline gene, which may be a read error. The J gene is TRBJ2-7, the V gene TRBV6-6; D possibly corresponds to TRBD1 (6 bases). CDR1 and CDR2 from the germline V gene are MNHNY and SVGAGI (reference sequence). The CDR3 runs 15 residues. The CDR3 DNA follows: TGTGCCAGCAGCTACTCGAATCGCAGGGGAAGCGAGCAGTACTTC. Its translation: CASSYSNRRGSEQYF.

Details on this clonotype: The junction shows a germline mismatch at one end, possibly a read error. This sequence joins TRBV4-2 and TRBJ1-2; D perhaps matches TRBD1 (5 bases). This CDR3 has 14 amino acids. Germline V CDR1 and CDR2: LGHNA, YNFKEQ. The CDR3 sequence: CASIQDRTGWGYTF. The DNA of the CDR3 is TGTGCCAGCATCCAAGATCGAACAGGCTGGGGCTACACCTTC.

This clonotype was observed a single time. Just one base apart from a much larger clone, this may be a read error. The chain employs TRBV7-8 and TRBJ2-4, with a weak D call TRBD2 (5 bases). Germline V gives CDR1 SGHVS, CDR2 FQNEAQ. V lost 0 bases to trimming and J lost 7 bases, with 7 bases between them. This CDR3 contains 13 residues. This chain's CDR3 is CASSLAEENIQYF. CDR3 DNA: TGTGCCAGCAGCTTAGCGGAGGAGAACATTCAGTACTTC.